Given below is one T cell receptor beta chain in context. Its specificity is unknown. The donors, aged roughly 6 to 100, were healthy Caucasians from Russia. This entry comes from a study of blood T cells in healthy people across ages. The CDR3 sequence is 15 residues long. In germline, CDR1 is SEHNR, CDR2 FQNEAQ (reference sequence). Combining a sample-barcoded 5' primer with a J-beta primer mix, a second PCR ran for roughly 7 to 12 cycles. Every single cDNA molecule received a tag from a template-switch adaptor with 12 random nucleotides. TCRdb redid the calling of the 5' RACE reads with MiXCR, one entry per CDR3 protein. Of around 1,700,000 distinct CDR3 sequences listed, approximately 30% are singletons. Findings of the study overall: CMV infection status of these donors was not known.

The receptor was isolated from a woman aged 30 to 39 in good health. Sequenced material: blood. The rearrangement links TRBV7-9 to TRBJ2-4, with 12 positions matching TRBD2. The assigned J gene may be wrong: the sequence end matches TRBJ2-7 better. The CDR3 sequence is CASSGTSGSNYEQYF. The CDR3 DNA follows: TGTGCCAGCAGCGGGACTAGCGGGTCAAACTACGAGCAGTACTTC.